These 16 T cell receptor beta chains were all obtained from the same sample, sequenced in a study of T cells after yellow fever vaccination. Via MiXCR, TCRdb re-called the 5' RACE reads, giving one row per CDR3 protein. The sample includes about 330,000 distinct CDR3 sequences, less than 9.5% of them seen just once. The material sequenced was PBMCs, taken roughly seven weeks after the first yellow fever vaccination. The source is a man between 18 and 29 years old who received the YFV17D yellow fever vaccine.

A few counts support this clonotype. The rearrangement uses TRBV5-4 and TRBJ2-3, with 8 bases that match TRBD1. CDR1 and CDR2 from the germline V gene are SGHNT and YYREEE (reference sequence). CDR3 length: 16 amino acids. The junction had 8 bases not matched to a gene; V was cut back by 1 base and J by 4 bases. CDR3 amino acids: CASSLLGRGLPDTQYF. In nucleotides, the CDR3 is TGTGCCAGCAGCTTGTTGGGCAGGGGGCTTCCAGATACGCAGTATTTT.

The V call is TRBV29-1, the J call TRBJ1-1; D might be TRBD1 (5 bases). V was clipped by 4 bases and J by 4 bases, with 25 bases between them. CDR3 length: 17 amino acids. Germline V CDR1 and CDR2: SQVTM, ANQGSEA. Here the CDR3 reads CSVARLAGTDEGTEAFF. CDR3 nucleotide sequence: TGCAGCGTTGCAAGGCTGGCAGGGACCGACGAGGGCACTGAAGCTTTCTTT. Supplemented by reference TRBV29-1 and TRBJ1-1, the full variable domain reads SAVISQKPSRDICQRGTSLTIQCQVDSQVTMMFWYRQQPGQSLTLIATANQGSEATYESGFVIDKFPISRPNLTFSTLTVSNMSPEDSSIYLCSVARLAGTDEGTEAFFGQGTRLTVV.

V usage is TRBV5-4 and J usage is TRBJ1-4, with 7 bases identical to TRBD1. This CDR3 has 15 residues. The germline V gene has CDR1 SGHNT and CDR2 YYREEE (reference sequence). The V segment lost 4 bases and the J segment 5 bases; nucleotides outside the gene matches: 8. The CDR3, as DNA: TGTGCCAGCAGCCGAGGTGGGACAGAGAATGAAAAACTGTTTTTT. Residues: CASSRGGTENEKLFF. Looking up the rest from reference TRBV5-4 and TRBJ1-4 gives the full variable domain: ETGVTQSPTHLIKTRGQQVTLRCSSQSGHNTVSWYQQALGQGPQFIFQYYREEENGRGNFPPRFSGLQFPNYSSELNVNALELDDSALYLCASSRGGTENEKLFFGSGTQLSVL.

This clonotype was picked up many times. The chain couples TRBV5-1 to TRBJ2-1; 7 nucleotides agree with TRBD1. The ends lost 2 bases at V and 7 bases at J; junction bases unmatched: 12. This CDR3 has 16 amino acids. The germline CDR1 and CDR2 sequences are SGHRS and YFSETQ. In DNA form, the CDR3 reads TGCGCCAGCAGCTTCACATCGACAGGGCAAACGAATGAGCAGTTCTTC. Protein sequence: CASSFTSTGQTNEQFF.

The J gene is TRBJ1-4, the V gene TRBV4-3; D not certain. Looked up from germline, CDR1 is LGHNA and CDR2 is YSLEER. CDR3 length: 15 amino acids. The germline V and J ends were trimmed by 1 base and 4 bases, with 10 bases remaining between them. The CDR3 here is CASSQARKVNEKLFF. CDR3 sequence (DNA): TGCGCCAGCAGCCAAGCAAGGAAAGTTAATGAAAAACTGTTTTTT.

This clonotype was seen only a few times. The chain employs TRBV4-1 and TRBJ1-2; D is uncertain. This CDR3 has 15 residues. V was clipped by 4 bases and J by 4 bases, with 16 bases between them. Germline CDR1 and CDR2: MGHRA and YSYEKL. CDR3 protein: CASSLGSRSSYGYTF. DNA for the CDR3: TGCGCCAGCAGCCTCGGTTCCAGAAGTAGCTATGGCTACACCTTC.

This clonotype was seen a handful of times. V usage is TRBV6-6 and J usage is TRBJ2-7; D is possibly TRBD2 (6 bases). The CDR3 has 13 residues. Germline CDR1 reads MNHNY; CDR2 reads SVGAGI (reference sequence). V gave up 6 bases and J gave up 1 base, with 10 bases separating them. The CDR3 region is CASREGPSYEQYF. CDR3 DNA: TGTGCCAGCAGGGAGGGGCCGTCCTACGAGCAGTACTTC.

This clonotype was picked up many times. This sequence joins TRBV5-1 and TRBJ2-2; tentatively, D is TRBD1 or TRBD2 (6 bases each). Germline V gives CDR1 SGHRS, CDR2 YFSETQ. Trimming stripped 2 bases from V and 7 bases from J, with 12 bases between. The CDR3 contains 14 residues. CDR3 nucleotide sequence: TGCGCCAGCAGCTTTCGGGGGCTAGACGGGGAGCTGTTTTTT. As protein: CASSFRGLDGELFF.

This clonotype showed up many times. The rearrangement uses TRBV5-4 and TRBJ1-2; possibly TRBD1 for D (5 bases). From germline, CDR1 is SGHNT and CDR2 YYREEE (reference sequence). The CDR3 runs to 16 residues. Trimming took 5 bases from V and 1 from J, leaving 18 bases between them. As DNA, the CDR3 is TGTGCCAGCAGGATTGGGACGGGAGCTGTTAACTATGGCTACACCTTC. Translating gives CASRIGTGAVNYGYTF.

This clonotype was seen only a few times. Sequence at one end of the junction differs from germline and may be a read error. The chain is built from TRBV20-1 and TRBJ2-1; 11 nucleotides match TRBD2. Germline assignment: CDR1 DFQATT and CDR2 SNEGSKA (reference sequence). The CDR3 totals 17 residues. CDR3 DNA sequence: TGCAGTGCTAGAGATACTAGCGGGAGTAGGGGATACACTGAGCAGTTCTTC. This gives the protein CSARDTSGSRGYTEQFF.

This clonotype showed up just a few times. The J gene is TRBJ2-7, the V gene TRBV12-3 or TRBV12-4; TRBD2 is a possible D gene (6 bases). The CDR3 is made up of 13 amino acids. V was clipped by 1 base and J by 9 bases, with 13 bases between them. The DNA of the CDR3 is TGTGCCAGCAGTTTAGGCGGGGCGGCTTGGCAGTACTTC. This codes for CASSLGGAAWQYF.

The V and J genes are TRBV7-2 and TRBJ1-4, with D unresolved. Germline V gene data show CDR1 as SGHTA and CDR2 as FQGNSA. Trimming took off 5 bases at V and 5 bases at J, with 15 bases between the two ends. The CDR3 totals 15 residues. CDR3 coding DNA: TGTGCCAGCAGCCCTGGCCCCTTGGAGAATGAAAAACTGTTTTTT. Encoded protein: CASSPGPLENEKLFF.

At least ten counts were recorded for this clonotype. The V and J genes are TRBV5-1 and TRBJ2-7; 9 bases map to TRBD1. Germline CDR1 and CDR2: SGHRS and YFSETQ. Trimming removed 6 bases from V and 7 bases from J; junction bases left unmatched: 11. The CDR3 covers 14 residues. CDR3 region: CASTLTGGLREQYF. As DNA, the CDR3 is TGCGCCAGCACCCTGACAGGGGGTCTTCGGGAGCAGTACTTC.

This clonotype has only a few counts. The V gene is TRBV7-9, the J gene TRBJ2-1; 7 bases match TRBD1. CDR1 SEHNR and CDR2 FQNEAQ come from the germline V gene (reference sequence). The CDR3 has 12 amino acids. V shed 6 bases, J shed 5 bases, and the junction held 1 base outside the gene matches. CDR3 residues: CASRTGNNEQFF. DNA of the CDR3: TGTGCCAGCAGGACAGGGAACAATGAGCAGTTCTTC.

V gene TRBV20-1 combines with J gene TRBJ2-7; 11 positions agree with TRBD1. Looked up from germline, CDR1 is DFQATT and CDR2 is SNEGSKA (reference sequence). After removal of 6 bases from V and 5 bases from J, the junction contained 9 bases not matched to a gene. The CDR3 covers 14 residues. CDR3 sequence: CSASPGQGGDEQYF. The CDR3, as DNA: TGCAGTGCCAGCCCGGGACAGGGGGGTGACGAGCAGTACTTC.

A few counts support this clonotype. The chain joins TRBV5-1 to TRBJ2-7; 9 positions match TRBD1. V dropped 2 bases and J dropped 6; count of bases not matched to a gene: 9. The length of the CDR3 is 15 residues. The germline gives CDR1 SGHRS, CDR2 YFSETQ. The chain's CDR3 is CASSLPGQGLGEQYF. The DNA for the CDR3 is TGCGCCAGCAGCTTACCCGGACAGGGGTTGGGCGAGCAGTACTTC.